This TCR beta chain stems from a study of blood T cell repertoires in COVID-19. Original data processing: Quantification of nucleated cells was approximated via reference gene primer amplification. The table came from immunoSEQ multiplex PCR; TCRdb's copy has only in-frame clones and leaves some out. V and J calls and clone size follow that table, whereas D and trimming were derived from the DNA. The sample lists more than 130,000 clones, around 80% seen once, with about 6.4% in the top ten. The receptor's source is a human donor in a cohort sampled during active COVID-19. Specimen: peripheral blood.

The CDR3 DNA is TGTGCCAGTAGTGTGACAGGCCCACAAGAGACCCAGTACTTC. This encodes CASSVTGPQETQYF. The chain carries TRBV19 and TRBJ2-5, with a tentative D call TRBD1 (6 bases). The CDR3 contains 14 residues. Germline V gene sequence: CDR1 LNHDA, CDR2 SQIVND (reference sequence). Trimming shortened V by 5 bases and J by 2 bases, and 12 bases separated the two germline ends.